A single T cell receptor beta chain is shown here with its context. This entry is derived from a study of blood T cell repertoires in COVID-19. The CDR3 has 14 residues. V was trimmed by 3 bases and J by 5 bases, leaving 10 bases between them. Germline CDR1 and CDR2: SEHNR and FQNEAQ (reference sequence). Measured with immunoSEQ multiplex PCR; TCRdb has only the in-frame clones, and not every one. The sample gives about 220,000 clones, roughly 90% of which show up once; 1.9% is in the top ten. The sequenced sample consisted of peripheral blood. The chain carries TRBV7-9 and TRBJ1-4; D unresolved. This receptor was obtained from a man in his forties with active or convalescent COVID-19. The CDR3 here is CASSLPVLNEKLFF. DNA of the CDR3: TGTGCCAGCAGCTTGCCGGTCCTGAATGAAAAACTGTTTTTT.